The 19 T cell receptor beta chains reported below all come from one sample, sequenced in a study of monozygotic twins with cystic fibrosis. The assay was immunoSEQ multiplex PCR, and TCRdb's table has in-frame clones only and misses some. The sample includes 9,000 or so clones, 98% of them seen just once. Input material: blood. The source of these receptors is a girl aged 2 to 10 with cystic fibrosis.

This rearrangement joins TRBV5-8 to TRBJ2-2; TRBD1 matches at 7 bases. The V gene's germline CDR1 is SGHTS and CDR2 YDEGEE. The CDR3 loop spans 16 amino acids. V lost 4 bases and J lost 5; bases outside the gene matches: 11. CDR3 bases: TGTGCCAGCAGCCCCAGGGGGACCCTAAGGACCGGGGAGCTGTTTTTT. It encodes CASSPRGTLRTGELFF.

V usage is TRBV18 and J usage is TRBJ2-1; 12 bases map to TRBD2. Germline V lookup: CDR1 KGHSH, CDR2 LQKENI. After removal of 3 bases from V and 6 bases from J, the junction contained 3 bases not matched to a gene. The CDR3 covers 15 residues. The CDR3 region has the DNA TGTGCCAGCTCACCCCCTAGCGGGAGGGGCAATGAGCAGTTCTTC. It codes for CASSPPSGRGNEQFF.

This chain links TRBV6-5 with TRBJ2-5; D is undetermined. V lost 6 bases and J lost 0, with 11 bases in between. The CDR3 has 14 residues. The V gene's germline CDR1 is MNHEY and CDR2 SVGAGI. As DNA, the CDR3 is TGTGCCAGCAGGCTCAGTGCGGACCAAGAGACCCAGTACTTC. It encodes CASRLSADQETQYF.

The V gene is TRBV28, the J gene TRBJ1-4; D is undetermined. The germline gives CDR1 MDHEN, CDR2 SYDVKM. CDR3 length equals 16 residues. The ends were cut back, 3 bases at V and 5 bases at J, with 16 bases in the middle. CDR3 residues: CASSFVRGDANEKLFF. The CDR3 DNA sequence: TGTGCCAGCAGTTTTGTCCGCGGGGATGCGAATGAAAAACTGTTTTTT. The whole variable domain, remainder taken from reference TRBV28 and TRBJ1-4, is DVKVTQSSRYLVKRTGEKVFLECVQDMDHENMFWYRQDPGLGLRLIYFSYDVKMKEKGDIPEGYSVSREKKERFSLILESASTNQTSMYLCASSFVRGDANEKLFFGSGTQLSVL.

This chain uses TRBV6-1 with TRBJ1-1; D uncertain. Germline CDR1 reads MNHNS; CDR2 reads SASEGT. The CDR3 covers 13 residues. V was cut by 2 bases and J by 1 base, with 5 bases left in between. CDR3 region: CASSEFRNTEAFF. The CDR3 DNA reads TGTGCCAGCAGTGAATTCAGGAACACTGAAGCTTTCTTT.

This clone appeared a single time. The rearrangement links TRBV4-2 to TRBJ2-5; the match to TRBD2 covers 12 bases. The junction had 8 bases not matched to a gene; V was cut back by 4 bases and J by 5 bases. The germline gives CDR1 LGHNA, CDR2 YNFKEQ. The CDR3 is made up of 16 amino acids. The CDR3, as DNA: TGTGCCAGCAGCCCCAGGACTAGCGGGATAGGGGAGACCCAGTACTTC. Amino acid sequence: CASSPRTSGIGETQYF.

CDR3 amino acids: CASSWGWAQPQHF. CDR3 DNA: TGTGCCAGCAGCTGGGGGTGGGCCCAGCCCCAGCATTTT. The chain is built from TRBV7-2 and TRBJ1-5, with a weak D call TRBD1 (5 bases). Germline V gene data show CDR1 as SGHTA and CDR2 as FQGNSA. The CDR3 sequence is 13 residues long. Trimming removed 4 bases from V and 7 bases from J, with 11 bases in between.

V and J are TRBV10-3 and TRBJ2-7, with TRBD1 matching over 10 bases. The V segment lost 0 bases and the J segment 6 bases; nucleotides outside the gene matches: 5. The V gene's germline CDR1 is ENHRY and CDR2 SYGVKD. This CDR3 region has 15 residues. CDR3 DNA: TGTGCCATCAGTGAGTCGACAGGGGGCTACGGCGAGCAGTACTTC. This sequence encodes CAISESTGGYGEQYF.

V and J are TRBV6-1 and TRBJ2-3; TRBD2 might be the D (5 bases). CDR3 length equals 19 residues. V lost 2 bases, J lost 0 bases, and 21 bases lay in between. Looked up from germline, CDR1 is MNHNS and CDR2 is SASEGT. The CDR3 DNA is TGTGCCAGCAGTGAAAGGGAGTACTCGCACTTCACTAGCACAGATACGCAGTATTTT. Translated: CASSEREYSHFTSTDTQYF.

V is TRBV11-2 and J is TRBJ2-1; 7 bases agree with TRBD2. This CDR3 region has 16 residues. The V segment lost 0 bases and the J segment 7 bases; nucleotides outside the gene matches: 9. Germline CDR1 SGHAT, CDR2 FQNNGV. The CDR3 here is CASSLDLGLGRNEQFF. CDR3 sequence (DNA): TGTGCCAGCAGCTTAGATCTCGGACTAGGGCGTAATGAGCAGTTCTTC.

The chain carries TRBV7-2 and TRBJ1-1, with 8 bases that match TRBD1. The CDR3 runs 17 residues. V lost 6 bases and J lost 0; bases outside the gene matches: 12. Germline-derived CDR1 and CDR2 are SGHTA and FQGNSA. CDR3 region: CASSFPGQDLLNTEAFF. The CDR3 DNA reads as TGTGCCAGCAGTTTCCCGGGACAGGACCTCCTGAACACTGAAGCTTTCTTT.

J is TRBJ1-5 and V is TRBV10-3, with D unresolved. Germline V gives CDR1 ENHRY, CDR2 SYGVKD. V was trimmed by 3 bases and J by 1 base, leaving 1 base between them. CDR3 length: 12 amino acids. CDR3 loop: CAISDSNQPQHF. CDR3 nucleotides: TGTGCCATCAGTGACAGCAATCAGCCCCAGCATTTT.

The CDR3 spells CASSLVWFDTGELFF. In DNA, the CDR3 is TGTGCCAGCAGCTTGGTGTGGTTTGACACCGGGGAGCTGTTTTTT. The chain combines TRBV5-6 with TRBJ2-2, with unresolved D. This CDR3 region has 15 residues. Germline V gene data show CDR1 as SGHDT and CDR2 as YYEEEE. Trimming removed 0 bases at V and 3 bases at J, with 9 bases between.

V usage is TRBV19 and J usage is TRBJ1-1; D may be TRBD1 (6 bases). Germline V gives CDR1 LNHDA, CDR2 SQIVND (reference sequence). V gave up 9 bases and J gave up 4 bases, with 21 bases separating them. This CDR3 is 15 amino acids long. The chain's CDR3 is CASLGNRVGGTEAFF. As DNA, the CDR3 is TGTGCCAGCCTTGGGAACAGGGTGGGGGGCACTGAAGCTTTCTTT.

The CDR3 region has the DNA TGTGCCAGCAGGCGGACTGGAGGAGATACGCAGTATTTT. Translation: CASRRTGGDTQYF. The chain recombines TRBV9 with TRBJ2-3; D possibly corresponds to TRBD2 (5 bases). This CDR3 spans 13 amino acids. The V and J ends lost 5 bases and 5 bases respectively, with 12 bases between them. The germline gives CDR1 SGDLS, CDR2 YYNGEE.

V and J are TRBV10-3 and TRBJ1-2; 9 positions match TRBD1. Per germline, CDR1 ENHRY and CDR2 SYGVKD. The J segment lost 5 bases and the V segment lost 2 bases, leaving 6 bases of the junction unmatched. The CDR3 is made up of 15 amino acids. The DNA for the CDR3 is TGTGCCATCAGTGAGGAGCTCGGGACAGGGTATGGCTACACCTTC. Its protein is CAISEELGTGYGYTF.

This chain's CDR3 is CASSLTQNEAFF. CDR3 coding DNA: TGTGCCAGCAGTTTAACGCAGAATGAAGCTTTCTTT. The rearrangement uses TRBV28 and TRBJ1-1; D is unclear. The CDR3 covers 12 residues. Trimming left V 2 bases short and J 7 bases short, with 8 bases between. Germline loops: CDR1 MDHEN, CDR2 SYDVKM.

The chain links TRBV7-3 to TRBJ2-3; 12 bases are a match to TRBD2. CDR3 length equals 19 residues. Germline V gene lookup returns CDR1 SGHTA and CDR2 FQGTGA. Losses at the gene ends were 1 base for V and 4 bases for J; bases not matched to a gene: 12. CDR3 residues: CASSLKPPSSGRAADTQYF. The CDR3 DNA follows: TGTGCCAGCAGCTTAAAACCCCCCTCTAGCGGGAGGGCCGCAGATACGCAGTATTTT.

CDR3 nucleotides: TGCGCCAGCAGCCTCCGAACCACTAGCGGGAGAGGGGAGCTGTTTTTT. It specifies CASSLRTTSGRGELFF. The rearrangement uses TRBV4-3 and TRBJ2-2; 11 positions agree with TRBD2. V dropped 4 bases and J dropped 8; count of bases not matched to a gene: 9. Germline V gives CDR1 LGHNA, CDR2 YSLEER. This CDR3 is built from 16 residues.